A selection of T cell receptor beta chains follows, all from one sample in a study of neurological immune-mediated disorders. TCRdb analysed the 5' RACE reads with MiXCR anew, one entry per CDR3 protein. The sample holds fewer than 35,000 distinct CDR3 sequences, 4.6% seen once. The sample was PBMCs. The receptors shown here come from a man between 18 and 29 years old in good health. The CDR3 runs from the conserved cysteine through the conserved F or W.

J: TRBJ1-4
V: TRBV2
CDR3: CASSPPAGEKLFF

J: TRBJ1-3
V: TRBV7-8
CDR3: CASSSGTEGNTIYF

J: TRBJ1-2
V: TRBV2
CDR3: CASTGDRGDGYTF

J: TRBJ1-2
V: TRBV5-6
CDR3: CASSVRHRALNGYTF

J: TRBJ2-5
V: TRBV12-3/TRBV12-4
CDR3: CASTSASGRQTQYF

J: TRBJ1-3
V: TRBV20-1
CDR3: CSAISGNTIYF

J: TRBJ2-3
V: TRBV5-1
CDR3: CASSEALILVGVDTQYF

J: TRBJ2-1
V: TRBV20-1
CDR3: CSAFPLAGNNEQFF

J: TRBJ2-1
V: TRBV20-1
CDR3: CSARVLRGGRTYNEQFF

J: TRBJ2-2
V: TRBV14
CDR3: CASSQDWGSTGELFF

J: TRBJ1-1
V: TRBV5-6
CDR3: CASNLNTEAFF

J: TRBJ1-2
V: TRBV7-3
CDR3: CASSSGQGGGYTF

J: TRBJ2-2
V: TRBV12-3/TRBV12-4
CDR3: CASAVGAAGELFF

J: TRBJ2-7
V: TRBV7-9
CDR3: CASSFVSSYEQYF

J: TRBJ1-4
V: TRBV10-3
CDR3: CAISESRQRTNEKLFF

J: TRBJ1-1
V: TRBV5-1
CDR3: CASTRVGGTEAFF

J: TRBJ2-5
V: TRBV7-9
CDR3: CASSLDQTEIPGFRIWETQYF

J: TRBJ2-3
V: TRBV12-3/TRBV12-4
CDR3: CASSFFRDTQYF

J: TRBJ1-5
V: TRBV6-1
CDR3: CASSGGDRGQPQHF

J: TRBJ2-7
V: TRBV10-3
CDR3: CAISSNYEQYF

J: TRBJ2-3
V: TRBV20-1
CDR3: CSADSRTDTQYF

J: TRBJ1-1
V: TRBV15
CDR3: CATGRTNTEAFF